Listed below are T cell receptor beta chains from one sample, sequenced in a study of blood T cell repertoires in COVID-19. Here immunoSEQ multiplex PCR was the method, and the copy in TCRdb shows in-frame clones only, minus some. The repertoire holds some 170,000 clones, under 95% seen once, with over 15% in the top ten. Sequences were obtained from peripheral blood. All receptors come from a man in his fifties or sixties with active or convalescent COVID-19. Both conserved end residues are part of each CDR3. Fields, in order: clone size, V gene, J gene, CDR3 protein. Size is stated for part of the rows, as once, few or many counts, or as a class when the clone is expanded.

clone size: once
V gene: TRBV4-2
J gene: TRBJ2-7
CDR3 protein: CASSLRTSGAYEQYF

clone size: .
V gene: TRBV30
J gene: TRBJ2-4
CDR3 protein: CAWSSGGSADIQYF

clone size: .
V gene: TRBV12-3/TRBV12-4
J gene: TRBJ1-5
CDR3 protein: CASSLTGTPQHF

clone size: once
V gene: TRBV5-1
J gene: TRBJ2-1
CDR3 protein: CASSSGLAGGEQFF

clone size: .
V gene: TRBV18
J gene: TRBJ2-7
CDR3 protein: CASSPREVTIGNEQYF

clone size: once
V gene: TRBV19
J gene: TRBJ2-7
CDR3 protein: CATSGGDQTYEQYF

clone size: .
V gene: TRBV5-1
J gene: TRBJ1-4
CDR3 protein: CASSIDRVPNEKLFF

clone size: .
V gene: TRBV7-8
J gene: TRBJ1-1
CDR3 protein: CASSSTTRGEAFF

clone size: .
V gene: TRBV10-3
J gene: TRBJ2-5
CDR3 protein: CAISESKGAAGETQYF

clone size: .
V gene: TRBV19
J gene: TRBJ1-1
CDR3 protein: CASSLGGNTEAFF

clone size: .
V gene: TRBV10-1
J gene: TRBJ2-1
CDR3 protein: CATRLAEYNEQFF

clone size: .
V gene: TRBV19
J gene: TRBJ2-6
CDR3 protein: CASTPPNAGGANVLTF

clone size: .
V gene: TRBV7-2
J gene: TRBJ1-1
CDR3 protein: CASSSGLMNTEAFF

clone size: .
V gene: TRBV10-3
J gene: TRBJ2-7
CDR3 protein: CAISEGGPGEQYF

clone size: .
V gene: TRBV5-1
J gene: TRBJ2-3
CDR3 protein: CASSLAGGTDTQYF

clone size: .
V gene: TRBV18
J gene: TRBJ1-5
CDR3 protein: CASSLKESNQPQHF

clone size: .
V gene: TRBV7-6
J gene: TRBJ2-1
CDR3 protein: CASSLGPGGWNEQFF

clone size: .
V gene: TRBV13
J gene: TRBJ2-5
CDR3 protein: CASSEGQGGTQYF

clone size: .
V gene: TRBV20-1
J gene: TRBJ1-2
CDR3 protein: CSASTGAYGYTF

clone size: once
V gene: TRBV7-7
J gene: TRBJ2-3
CDR3 protein: CASSLQGVGDTQYF

clone size: .
V gene: TRBV4-1
J gene: TRBJ2-2
CDR3 protein: CASSPLSGTSGSGELFF

clone size: .
V gene: TRBV7-6
J gene: TRBJ2-5
CDR3 protein: CASSSLGGSDF

clone size: .
V gene: TRBV6-5
J gene: TRBJ2-5
CDR3 protein: CASSNGETQYF

clone size: .
V gene: TRBV18
J gene: TRBJ2-1
CDR3 protein: CASSRASEGNEQFF

clone size: few
V gene: TRBV2
J gene: TRBJ1-6
CDR3 protein: CASRDSVFSPLHF

clone size: .
V gene: TRBV7-8
J gene: TRBJ2-5
CDR3 protein: CASSLGEQGRETQYF

clone size: .
V gene: TRBV7-6
J gene: TRBJ2-3
CDR3 protein: CASSSETSGGADTQYF

clone size: .
V gene: TRBV6-6
J gene: TRBJ2-1
CDR3 protein: CASSRTSGGAGYNEQFF

clone size: .
V gene: TRBV4-2
J gene: TRBJ1-3
CDR3 protein: CASSQDLPRGSGNTIYF

clone size: .
V gene: TRBV10-2
J gene: TRBJ2-7
CDR3 protein: CATTPTSGSLYEQYF

clone size: .
V gene: TRBV7-9
J gene: TRBJ1-2
CDR3 protein: CASSFTGDYGYTF

clone size: .
V gene: TRBV11-2
J gene: TRBJ1-2
CDR3 protein: CASSLQPQGYGYTF

clone size: once
V gene: TRBV7-9
J gene: TRBJ2-7
CDR3 protein: CASSYSTYEQYF

clone size: once
V gene: TRBV6-5
J gene: TRBJ1-5
CDR3 protein: CATKGNNQPQHF

clone size: .
V gene: TRBV19
J gene: TRBJ1-1
CDR3 protein: CASSRGQVISNTEAFF

clone size: .
V gene: TRBV10-3
J gene: TRBJ1-4
CDR3 protein: CAISVAEGSEKLFF

clone size: .
V gene: TRBV3-1/TRBV3-2
J gene: TRBJ1-2
CDR3 protein: CASSATQGKGYTF

clone size: .
V gene: TRBV11-2
J gene: TRBJ2-7
CDR3 protein: CASSLVAGTLDEQYF

clone size: .
V gene: TRBV11-2
J gene: TRBJ2-1
CDR3 protein: CASSFQRQGYNEQFF

clone size: .
V gene: TRBV15
J gene: TRBJ2-7
CDR3 protein: CATSRAGTGSYEQYF

clone size: .
V gene: TRBV5-1
J gene: TRBJ2-5
CDR3 protein: CASSLAGPAQGAQYF

clone size: .
V gene: TRBV27
J gene: TRBJ1-2
CDR3 protein: CASSWAGQEPYGYTF

clone size: .
V gene: TRBV21-1
J gene: TRBJ2-1
CDR3 protein: CASSKGRAGPGDEQFF

clone size: .
V gene: TRBV10-1
J gene: TRBJ1-5
CDR3 protein: CASSESRRQPQHF

clone size: .
V gene: TRBV27
J gene: TRBJ1-1
CDR3 protein: CASSFTGRTTEAFF

clone size: .
V gene: TRBV19
J gene: TRBJ1-1
CDR3 protein: CASSRDRATEAFF

clone size: .
V gene: TRBV6-5
J gene: TRBJ1-2
CDR3 protein: CASSSETGLSSYGYTF

clone size: .
V gene: TRBV7-8
J gene: TRBJ1-1
CDR3 protein: CASSLGGRAGRKNTEAFF

clone size: .
V gene: TRBV6-5
J gene: TRBJ1-1
CDR3 protein: CASSSDRGRFRTEAFF

clone size: few
V gene: TRBV10-3
J gene: TRBJ1-1
CDR3 protein: CAISESGGKATEAFF

clone size: .
V gene: TRBV7-2
J gene: TRBJ2-7
CDR3 protein: CASSLYGRGVYEQYF

clone size: .
V gene: TRBV29-1
J gene: TRBJ1-1
CDR3 protein: CSVEERWENTEAFF

clone size: few
V gene: TRBV19
J gene: TRBJ1-2
CDR3 protein: CASSPRTANYGYTF

clone size: .
V gene: TRBV7-8
J gene: TRBJ1-2
CDR3 protein: CASSLTWAGGYYGYTF

clone size: few
V gene: TRBV7-2
J gene: TRBJ2-2
CDR3 protein: CASSLAGGITGELFF